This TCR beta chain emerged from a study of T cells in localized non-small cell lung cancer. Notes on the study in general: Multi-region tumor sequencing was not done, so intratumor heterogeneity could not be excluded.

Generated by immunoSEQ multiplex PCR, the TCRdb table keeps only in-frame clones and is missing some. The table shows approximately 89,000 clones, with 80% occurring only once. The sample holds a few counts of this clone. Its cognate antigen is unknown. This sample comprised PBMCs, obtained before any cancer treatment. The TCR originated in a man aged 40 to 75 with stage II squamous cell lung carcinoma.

CDR3 DNA sequence: TGTGCCAGCAGCCCCGGGAGCCTCAATCAGCCCCAGCATTTT. Protein: CASSPGSLNQPQHF. The V and J genes are TRBV4-2 and TRBJ1-5, with no clear D. Trimming removed 4 bases from V and 3 bases from J, with 10 bases in between. The CDR3 spans 14 residues. Germline loops: CDR1 LGHNA, CDR2 YNFKEQ.